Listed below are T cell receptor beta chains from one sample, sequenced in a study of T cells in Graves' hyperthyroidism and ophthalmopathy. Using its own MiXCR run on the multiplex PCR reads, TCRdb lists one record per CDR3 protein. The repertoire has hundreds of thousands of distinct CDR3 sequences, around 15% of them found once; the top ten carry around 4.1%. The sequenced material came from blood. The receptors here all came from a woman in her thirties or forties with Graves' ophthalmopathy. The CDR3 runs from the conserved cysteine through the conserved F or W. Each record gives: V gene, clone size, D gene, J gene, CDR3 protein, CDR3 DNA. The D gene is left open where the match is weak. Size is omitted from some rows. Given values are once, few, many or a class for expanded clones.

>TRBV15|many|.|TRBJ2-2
CATSRQRDTGELFF
TGTGCCACCAGCAGACAACGAGACACCGGGGAGCTGTTTTTT
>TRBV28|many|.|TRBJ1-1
CASSPGLFEAFF
TGTGCCAGCAGTCCGGGTCTTTTCGAAGCTTTCTTT
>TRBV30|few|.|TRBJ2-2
CAWSPYPGELFF
TGTGCCTGGAGCCCCTACCCCGGGGAGCTGTTTTTT
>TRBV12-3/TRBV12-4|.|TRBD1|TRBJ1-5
CASSSDRGLNNNQPQHF
TGTGCCAGCAGTTCAGACAGGGGGCTTAATAACAATCAGCCCCAGCATTTT
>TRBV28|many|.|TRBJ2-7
CASTPRRYQNEQYF
TGTGCCAGCACCCCAAGGCGGTACCAGAACGAGCAGTACTTC
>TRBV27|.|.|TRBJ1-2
CASSLRAHTNGYTF
TGTGCCAGCAGTTTAAGAGCGCATACGAATGGCTACACCTTC
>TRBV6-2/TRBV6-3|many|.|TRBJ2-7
CASRVAGSSYEQYF
TGTGCCAGCAGGGTCGCCGGGAGCTCCTACGAGCAGTACTTC
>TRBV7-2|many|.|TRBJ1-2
CASSVGLLGGYTF
TGTGCCAGCAGCGTAGGACTTCTGGGAGGCTACACCTTC
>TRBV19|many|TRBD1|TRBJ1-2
CASSPTGPRGYTF
TGTGCCAGTAGTCCGACAGGGCCGCGGGGCTACACCTTC
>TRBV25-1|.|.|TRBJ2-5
CASSDSRGHLAETQYF
TGTGCCAGCAGTGACAGTCGCGGCCACCTAGCGGAGACCCAGTACTTC
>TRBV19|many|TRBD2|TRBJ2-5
CASSSGTSGSGETQYF
TGTGCCAGTAGTTCTGGGACTAGCGGGAGTGGGGAGACCCAGTACTTC
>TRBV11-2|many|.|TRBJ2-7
CASSLATDGEYEQYF
TGTGCCAGCAGCTTGGCGACGGACGGAGAATACGAGCAGTACTTC
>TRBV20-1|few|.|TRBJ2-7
CSASGQVSVTGASYEQYF
TGCAGTGCTAGTGGTCAGGTGTCGGTTACTGGAGCCTCCTACGAGCAGTACTTC
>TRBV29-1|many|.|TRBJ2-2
CSVEDPGHMNTGELFF
TGCAGCGTTGAAGATCCGGGACACATGAACACCGGGGAGCTGTTTTTT
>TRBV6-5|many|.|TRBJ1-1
CASSFSKVRAPNTEAFF
TGTGCCAGCAGTTTTTCGAAGGTCAGGGCGCCGAACACTGAAGCTTTCTTT
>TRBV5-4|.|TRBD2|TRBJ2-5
CASSFASGRAGETQYF
TGTGCCAGCAGCTTCGCTAGCGGGAGGGCTGGGGAGACCCAGTACTTC
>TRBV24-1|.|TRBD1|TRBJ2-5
CATSGRDRGAQETQYF
TGTGCCACCAGTGGCCGGGACAGGGGCGCTCAAGAGACCCAGTACTTC
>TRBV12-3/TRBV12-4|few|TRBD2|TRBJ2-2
CASSPMLAANTGELFF
TGTGCCAGCAGCCCGATGCTAGCGGCGAACACCGGGGAGCTGTTTTTT
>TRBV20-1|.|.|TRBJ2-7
CSAQGPFADEQYF
TGCAGTGCTCAGGGTCCCTTCGCGGACGAGCAGTACTTC
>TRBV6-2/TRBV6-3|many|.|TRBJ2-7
CASSYNVGEVSYEQYF
TGTGCCAGCAGTTATAACGTGGGAGAAGTGTCCTACGAGCAGTACTTC
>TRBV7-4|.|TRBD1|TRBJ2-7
CASSLEGTGRPSLYEQYF
TGTGCCAGCAGCTTAGAGGGGACAGGTCGACCTTCCCTATACGAGCAGTACTTC
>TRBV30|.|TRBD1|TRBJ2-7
CAWSVGTGGLYEQYF
TGTGCCTGGAGTGTCGGGACAGGGGGCCTCTACGAGCAGTACTTC
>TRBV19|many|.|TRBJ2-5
CASSTQGLEETQYF
TGTGCCAGTAGTACACAGGGTTTAGAAGAGACCCAGTACTTC
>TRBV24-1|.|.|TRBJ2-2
CATSDPASTGELFF
TGTGCCACCAGTGACCCCGCAAGCACCGGGGAGCTGTTTTTT
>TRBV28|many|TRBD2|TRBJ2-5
CASSGAGGSQETQYF
TGTGCCAGCAGTGGCGCGGGAGGATCACAAGAGACCCAGTACTTC
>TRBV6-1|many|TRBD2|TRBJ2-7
CASSRALAGDGYEQYF
TGTGCCAGCAGTCGCGCACTAGCGGGAGACGGGTACGAGCAGTACTTC
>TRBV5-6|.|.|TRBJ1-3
CASSSYRSDSTIYF
TGTGCCAGCAGCTCCTACCGGTCGGACTCCACCATATATTTT
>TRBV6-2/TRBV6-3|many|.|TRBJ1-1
CASSYSTGQGLVNTEAFF
TGTGCCAGCAGTTACTCGACGGGGCAGGGACTGGTGAACACTGAAGCTTTCTTT
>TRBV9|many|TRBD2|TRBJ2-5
CASSSRAGGGETQYF
TGTGCCAGCAGCTCACGGGCGGGAGGCGGAGAGACCCAGTACTTC
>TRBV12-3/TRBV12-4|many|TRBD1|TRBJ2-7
CASSSPGQGVYEQYF
TGTGCCAGCAGTTCCCCGGGACAGGGAGTCTACGAGCAGTACTTC
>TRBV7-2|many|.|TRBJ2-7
CASSLQGTSSYEQYF
TGTGCCAGCAGCTTACAGGGGACTTCCTCCTACGAGCAGTACTTC
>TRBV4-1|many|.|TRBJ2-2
CASSQDSQRGTGELFF
TGCGCCAGCAGCCAAGATTCGCAGCGTGGCACCGGGGAGCTGTTTTTT
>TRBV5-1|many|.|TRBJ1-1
CASSLEGGPEAFF
TGCGCCAGCAGCTTGGAAGGGGGGCCTGAAGCTTTCTTT
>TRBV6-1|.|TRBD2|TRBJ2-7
CASSDDSGRAGEQYF
TGTGCCAGCAGTGATGATAGCGGGAGGGCCGGGGAGCAGTACTTC
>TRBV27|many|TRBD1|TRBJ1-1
CASSMTGGRAEAFF
TGTGCCAGCAGCATGACAGGGGGGAGGGCTGAAGCTTTCTTT
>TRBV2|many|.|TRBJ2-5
CASMRDTEETQYF
TGTGCCAGCATGAGGGACACGGAAGAGACCCAGTACTTC
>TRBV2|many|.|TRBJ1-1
CASSEEGPNTEAFF
TGTGCCAGCAGTGAAGAGGGGCCGAACACTGAAGCTTTCTTT
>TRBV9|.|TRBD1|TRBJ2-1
CASSADRGLRNNEQFF
TGTGCCAGCAGCGCAGACAGGGGACTGAGGAACAATGAGCAGTTCTTC
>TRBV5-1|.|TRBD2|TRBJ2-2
CASSWTSEGELFF
TGCGCCAGCAGCTGGACTAGCGAAGGGGAGCTGTTTTTT
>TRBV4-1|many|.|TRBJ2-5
CASSQDFGLINQETQYF
TGCGCCAGCAGCCAAGACTTTGGACTGATTAATCAAGAGACCCAGTACTTC
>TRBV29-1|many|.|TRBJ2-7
CSVWNTGFYEQYF
TGCAGCGTATGGAATACAGGGTTCTACGAGCAGTACTTC
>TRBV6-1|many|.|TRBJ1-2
CATESGDYGYTF
TGTGCCACGGAGAGCGGGGACTATGGCTACACCTTC
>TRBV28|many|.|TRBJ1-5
CASSPPPGVNQPQHF
TGTGCCAGCAGTCCTCCCCCAGGGGTCAATCAGCCCCAGCATTTT
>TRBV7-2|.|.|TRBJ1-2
CASSLSGVGDGYTF
TGTGCCAGCAGCTTATCAGGGGTAGGGGATGGCTACACCTTC
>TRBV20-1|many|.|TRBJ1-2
CSARMDPVGDGYTF
TGCAGTGCTAGGATGGACCCGGTAGGCGATGGCTACACCTTC